A selection of T cell receptor beta chains follows, all from one sample in a study of regulatory T cells in long-lasting Graves disease. TCRdb itself ran the multiplex PCR reads through MiXCR, one entry per CDR3 protein. The sample comprises about 450,000 distinct CDR3 sequences, around 22% of which are singletons, and approximately 26% rests with the top ten. This specimen was peripheral blood mononuclear cells (PBMCs), taken when the disease was refractory, from a patient treated with antithyroid drugs. These receptors were obtained from a female donor with Graves disease. The CDR3 runs from the conserved cysteine through the conserved F or W. A D gene is named only where the DNA matches it firmly. A clone size is listed for some rows: how often the clone was seen (once, few, many), or a class if it is expanded.

CDR3 DNA	CDR3 protein	D gene	V gene	J gene	clone size
TGTGCCAGCAGTCAGGACAGGGGCACCGGGGAGCTGTTTTTT	CASSQDRGTGELFF	TRBD1	TRBV7-2	TRBJ2-2	many
TGTGCCAGCTCAGCCTTCCGGCCCGGGGGGCACACCGGGGAGCTGTTTTTT	CASSAFRPGGHTGELFF	-	TRBV18	TRBJ2-2	few
TGTGCCAGTAGTATAGGCCAGCACTATCAGCCCCAGCATTTT	CASSIGQHYQPQHF	-	TRBV19	TRBJ1-5	-
TGTGCCAGCAGACGCAGGGTACTCCTTATCGATGAGCAGTTCTTC	CASRRRVLLIDEQFF	-	TRBV2	TRBJ2-1	-
TGTGCCAGTAGTGCACGGACGGCTGTTTATGGCTACACCTTC	CASSARTAVYGYTF	-	TRBV19	TRBJ1-2	-
TGTGCCAGCAGTTTAAGGGGTCTAGCGGGAGTCGGCACCGGGGAGCTGTTTTTT	CASSLRGLAGVGTGELFF	TRBD2	TRBV27	TRBJ2-2	few
TGCAGCGTTGTAACAGGGACCAACACCGGGGAGCTGTTTTTT	CSVVTGTNTGELFF	-	TRBV29-1	TRBJ2-2	-
TGTGCCAGCAGTGGGGCAGCTTCACACCCAATCTTTGGCTATGGCTACACCTTC	CASSGAASHPIFGYGYTF	-	TRBV2	TRBJ1-2	many
TGCGCCAGCAGCCAAGACAGGGGGCGCGTCTACGAGCAGTACTTC	CASSQDRGRVYEQYF	TRBD1	TRBV4-1	TRBJ2-7	-
TGTGCCAGCAGCTTAGCTTGGCCTAGCGGAGGGAGCTCCTACAATGAGCAGTTCTTC	CASSLAWPSGGSSYNEQFF	TRBD2	TRBV11-2	TRBJ2-1	-
TGTGCCAGCTCCCAACCCGGGACAGCTGAAGCTTTCTTT	CASSQPGTAEAFF	TRBD1	TRBV18	TRBJ1-1	many
TGTGCCAGCAGCCGGGCGGACTTTAATGAAAAACTGTTTTTT	CASSRADFNEKLFF	-	TRBV5-4	TRBJ1-4	once
TGTGCCAGCAGTTTGGGAGGGGGCGGCAATCAGCCCCAGCATTTT	CASSLGGGGNQPQHF	TRBD1	TRBV28	TRBJ1-5	many
TGTGCCAGCAGTGAAGCTCGGACAGACTACGAGCAGTACTTC	CASSEARTDYEQYF	-	TRBV6-2/TRBV6-3	TRBJ2-7	-
TGTGCCAGCAGTTTAGGGTCTTCACCCCTCCACTTT	CASSLGSSPLHF	-	TRBV12-3/TRBV12-4	TRBJ1-6	many
TGTGCCAGCAGTGAAGCGCACGGACAGGGTGTATACGAGCAGTACTTC	CASSEAHGQGVYEQYF	TRBD1	TRBV6-1	TRBJ2-7	-
TGTGCCAGCAGGAAAGACAGGGGGTCGTACGAGCAGTACTTC	CASRKDRGSYEQYF	TRBD1	TRBV2	TRBJ2-7	many
TGTGCCAGCAAAAAAACAGGGGGAGGCAATCAGCCCCAGCATTTT	CASKKTGGGNQPQHF	TRBD1	TRBV27	TRBJ1-5	-
TGCGCCAGCAGCTGGGGGCGGGATGGCTACACCTTC	CASSWGRDGYTF	-	TRBV5-1	TRBJ1-2	few
TGTGCCAGCAGCCTCGGACAGGGGATTCACGAGCAGTACTTC	CASSLGQGIHEQYF	TRBD1	TRBV2	TRBJ2-7	few
TGTGCCAGCAGCCGGAGGACAGGGGATAGCTCCTACGAGCAGTGCTTC	CASSRRTGDSSYEQCF	TRBD1	TRBV11-2	TRBJ2-7	-
TGTGCCAGCATGGGACTTAACTATGGCTACACCTTC	CASMGLNYGYTF	-	TRBV12-3/TRBV12-4	TRBJ1-2	many
TGCAGTGCAAGCGGACAGGGGTTGGATGAAAAACTGTTTTTT	CSASGQGLDEKLFF	TRBD1	TRBV20-1	TRBJ1-4	-
TGTGCCAGCAGTTTCTTAGCGGGAGGGCTTAGCTCCTACGAGCAGTACTTC	CASSFLAGGLSSYEQYF	TRBD2	TRBV28	TRBJ2-7	many
TGTGCCAGCAGCCGAGCGGGAGCGGGGACCGGGGAGCTGTTTTTT	CASSRAGAGTGELFF	TRBD2	TRBV9	TRBJ2-2	-
TGTGCCAGCAGTGTAGGAACAGGGGTTAGGGGCTACACCTTC	CASSVGTGVRGYTF	TRBD1	TRBV28	TRBJ1-2	many
TGTGCCAGCAGCCAACTCGGGGGGCTGAACACTGAAGCTTTCTTT	CASSQLGGLNTEAFF	-	TRBV14	TRBJ1-1	-
TGCAGTGCTCCCCCCGATGGGCTACAGGCGGGAACGACCTTC	CSAPPDGLQAGTTF	-	TRBV20-1	TRBJ1-2	-